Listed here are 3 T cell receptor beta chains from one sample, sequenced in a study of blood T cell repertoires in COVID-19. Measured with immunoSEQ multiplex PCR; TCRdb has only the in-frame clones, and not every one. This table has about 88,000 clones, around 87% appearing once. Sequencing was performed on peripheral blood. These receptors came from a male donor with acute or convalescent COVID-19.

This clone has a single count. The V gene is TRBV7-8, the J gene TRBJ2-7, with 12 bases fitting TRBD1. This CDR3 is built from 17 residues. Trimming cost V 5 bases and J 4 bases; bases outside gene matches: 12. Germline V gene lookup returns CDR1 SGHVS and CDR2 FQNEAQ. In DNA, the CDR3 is TGTGCCAGCAGCCTGGGGTCCGGGACAGGGGGCGGGTACGAGCAGTACTTC. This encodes CASSLGSGTGGGYEQYF.

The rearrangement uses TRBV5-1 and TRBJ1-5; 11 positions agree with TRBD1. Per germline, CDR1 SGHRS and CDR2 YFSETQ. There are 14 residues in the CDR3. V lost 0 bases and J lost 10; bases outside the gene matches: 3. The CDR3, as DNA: TGCGCCAGCAGCTTGGGGGACAGGGGGAATCCCCAGCATTTT. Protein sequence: CASSLGDRGNPQHF. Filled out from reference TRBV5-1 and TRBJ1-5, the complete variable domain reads KAGVTQTPRYLIKTRGQQVTLSCSPISGHRSVSWYQQTPGQGLQFLFEYFSETQRNKGNFPGRFSGRQFSNSRSEMNVSTLELGDSALYLCASSLGDRGNPQHFGDGTRLSIL.

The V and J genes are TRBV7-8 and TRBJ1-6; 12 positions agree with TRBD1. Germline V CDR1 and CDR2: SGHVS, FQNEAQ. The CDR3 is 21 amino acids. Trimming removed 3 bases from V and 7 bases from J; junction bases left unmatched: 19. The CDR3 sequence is CASSLRWDRGPGNPGNSPLHF. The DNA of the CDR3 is TGTGCCAGCAGCTTGCGATGGGACAGGGGGCCAGGGAATCCCGGCAATTCACCCCTCCACTTT. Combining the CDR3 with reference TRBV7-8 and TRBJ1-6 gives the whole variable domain GAGVSQSPRYKVAKRGQDVALRCDPISGHVSLFWYQQALGQGPEFLTYFQNEAQLDKSGLPSDRFFAERPEGSVSTLKIQRTQQEDSAVYLCASSLRWDRGPGNPGNSPLHFGNGTRLTVT.